Below, 5 T cell receptor beta chains from the same sample are listed, as sequenced in a study of T cell changes during pregnancy in multiple sclerosis. Measured with immunoSEQ multiplex PCR; TCRdb has only the in-frame clones, and not every one. Among about 87,000 clones listed, just under 95% were seen once. Sequenced material: peripheral blood, taken in the third trimester of pregnancy. Source of these receptors: a female donor in good health, enrolled as a control in a pregnancy study.

CDR3 nucleotide sequence: TGTGCCAGCAGTTTGGGGGCCGGGACGGGGAAGACCTACGAGCAGTACTTC. As protein: CASSLGAGTGKTYEQYF. The chain joins TRBV27 to TRBJ2-7; perhaps TRBD1 as D (6 bases). The CDR3 extends over 17 amino acids. Looked up from germline, CDR1 is MNHEY and CDR2 is SMNVEV (reference sequence). With 3 bases removed from V and 2 bases from J, the gap between germline ends came to 20 bases.

The V and J genes are TRBV19 and TRBJ2-3, with 7 bases identical to TRBD2. Germline CDR1 LNHDA, CDR2 SQIVND (reference sequence). This CDR3 contains 13 residues. The trim removed 10 bases at V and 3 bases at J, leaving 7 bases unmatched. The CDR3 loop is CATRSGKTDTQYF. The CDR3 coding sequence is TGTGCCACACGCAGCGGGAAAACAGATACGCAGTATTTT.

The gene calls are TRBV6-6 and TRBJ2-7; 9 bases align to TRBD1. Germline CDR1 is MNHNY and CDR2 is SVGAGI (reference sequence). V was pared by 6 bases and J by 5 bases, with 5 bases of the junction left unmatched. The CDR3 has 13 amino acids. This chain's CDR3 is CASRQGAGNEQYF. The CDR3 bases are TGTGCCAGCAGACAGGGGGCAGGGAACGAGCAGTACTTC.

V is TRBV13 and J is TRBJ2-7; 11 bases map to TRBD1. V gave up 3 bases and J gave up 4 bases; unmatched junction bases: 5. Per germline, CDR1 PRHDT and CDR2 FYEKMQ (reference sequence). The CDR3 runs 15 residues. The CDR3 DNA reads as TGTGCCAGCAGCTTTAGGACAGGGGGCATGTACGAGCAGTACTTC. Protein: CASSFRTGGMYEQYF.

The chain is built from TRBV30 and TRBJ2-5, with D possibly matching TRBD2 (5 bases). This CDR3 has 13 residues. V lost 0 bases, J lost 5 bases, and 10 bases lay in between. From germline, CDR1 is GTSNPN and CDR2 SVGIG (reference sequence). Here the CDR3 reads CAWSVLRGETQYF. CDR3 nucleotides: TGTGCCTGGAGTGTACTTAGAGGGGAGACCCAGTACTTC. Based on the CDR3 plus reference TRBV30 and TRBJ2-5, the full variable domain is SQTIHQWPATLVQPVGSPLSLECTVEGTSNPNLYWYRQAAGRGLQLLFYSVGIGQISSEVPQNLSASRPQDRQFILSSKKLLLSDSGFYLCAWSVLRGETQYFGPGTRLLVL.